The 10 T cell receptor beta chains below come from one sample, sequenced in a study of T cell repertoires in cytomegalovirus infection. For these TCRs, the target antigens are not known. MiXCR, applied by TCRdb to the reads, yields one record per CDR3 protein. The sample records 800,000 to 950,000 distinct CDR3 sequences, 30% to 35% being singletons. The source material was cultured CD8+ T cells from PBMCs, sampled from culture after CMV antigen stimulation. These receptors originate from a human donor in good health (CMV status not recorded). Some clones in this sample may be carry-over from other donors' samples.

The chain couples TRBV29-1 to TRBJ1-2; D is perhaps TRBD1 (5 bases). This CDR3 region has 10 residues. Trimming removed 6 bases at V and 8 bases at J, with 10 bases between. CDR1 is SQVTM and CDR2 is ANQGSEA in the germline V gene. The CDR3 DNA reads TGCAGCGTATACAGGACGGGCTACACCTTC. Translating it yields CSVYRTGYTF.

The chain joins TRBV7-9 to TRBJ2-1; 8 bases are shared with TRBD2. V lost 6 bases, J lost 0 bases, and 7 bases stayed unmatched. Per the germline V gene, CDR1 is SEHNR and CDR2 is FQNEAQ (reference sequence). This CDR3 is built from 16 residues. Written as DNA, the CDR3 is TGTGCCAGCAGTCCTTCAGCGGGGGACTCCTACAATGAGCAGTTCTTC. The encoded protein is CASSPSAGDSYNEQFF.

Concerning this clonotype: A much larger clone differs by one base, so this may be a read error. The genes are TRBV7-4 and TRBJ1-4; D perhaps matches TRBD1 (5 bases). The germline V gene encodes CDR1 SGHVT and CDR2 SQSDAQ. The CDR3 is made up of 15 amino acids. The CDR3 coding sequence is TGTGCCAACAGCTTAGGGGAAACGGGGCATGAAAAACTGTTTTTT. This encodes CANSLGETGHEKLFF.

The genes are TRBV5-6 and TRBJ1-1, with a weak D call TRBD1 (6 bases). Germline V gene data show CDR1 as SGHDT and CDR2 as YYEEEE. This CDR3 contains 16 residues. Trimming took off 4 bases at V and 6 bases at J, with 22 bases between the two ends. The CDR3 coding sequence is TGTGCCAGCAGCCGCGGGGGAGATAGGGGGGTCGCTGAAGCTTTCTTT. This sequence encodes CASSRGGDRGVAEAFF.

This chain connects TRBV25-1 to TRBJ2-5, with D maybe TRBD2 (5 bases). CDR3 size: 17 residues. The V gene's germline CDR1 is MGHDK and CDR2 SYGVNS. The V end lost 0 bases, the J end lost 3 bases, and 17 bases lay between the germline ends. The CDR3: CASSEYFPVLEEETQYF. CDR3 in DNA: TGTGCCAGCAGTGAATATTTCCCCGTCTTGGAGGAAGAGACCCAGTACTTC.

There are a few counts of this clonotype. The rearrangement uses TRBV20-1 and TRBJ2-1, with 11 bases fitting TRBD2. With V trimmed by 3 bases and J by 1 base, 8 bases remained unmatched. Germline CDR1 DFQATT, CDR2 SNEGSKA (reference sequence). This CDR3 has 17 amino acids. In DNA, the CDR3 is TGCAGTGCTAGTATAGCGGGGGGGCTGATATCCTACAATGAGCAGTTCTTC. It encodes CSASIAGGLISYNEQFF.

The CDR3 here is CASRASNTGELFF. The CDR3 DNA sequence: TGTGCCAGCAGGGCCTCGAACACCGGGGAGCTGTTTTTT. The genes are TRBV27 and TRBJ2-2; no clear D gene. The CDR3 consists of 13 residues. From germline, CDR1 is MNHEY and CDR2 SMNVEV (reference sequence). Trimming took 6 bases from V and 0 from J, leaving 5 bases between them.

The chain has TRBV5-1 and TRBJ2-3; weak D call: TRBD2 (5 bases). CDR3 size: 16 residues. Germline-derived CDR1 and CDR2 are SGHRS and YFSETQ. Deletions cut 5 bases from V and 0 bases from J, with 16 bases between. Here the CDR3 DNA reads TGCGCCAGCAGACCGCGGGCGAGATCTAGCACAGATACGCAGTATTTT. Translation: CASRPRARSSTDTQYF.

This clonotype was seen a handful of times. CDR3 DNA sequence: TGTGCCAGCAGCCAAGATAGGCTAGCGGGGCGAGAGACCCAGTACTTC. As protein: CASSQDRLAGRETQYF. The chain combines TRBV4-2 with TRBJ2-5; 9 bases fit TRBD2. Germline lookup yields CDR1 LGHNA and CDR2 YNFKEQ. CDR3 length: 16 residues. J was trimmed by 4 bases and V by 0 bases; bases with no gene match: 6.

In DNA, the CDR3 is TGTGCCATCAGTGCTAGCGGGGGGCTTTACGAGCAGTACGTC. Amino acids: CAISASGGLYEQYV. This sequence joins TRBV10-3 and TRBJ2-7; TRBD2 matches at 11 bases. The J segment lost 4 bases and the V segment lost 4 bases, leaving 3 bases of the junction unmatched. Germline V CDR1 and CDR2: ENHRY, SYGVKD. CDR3 size: 14 residues.